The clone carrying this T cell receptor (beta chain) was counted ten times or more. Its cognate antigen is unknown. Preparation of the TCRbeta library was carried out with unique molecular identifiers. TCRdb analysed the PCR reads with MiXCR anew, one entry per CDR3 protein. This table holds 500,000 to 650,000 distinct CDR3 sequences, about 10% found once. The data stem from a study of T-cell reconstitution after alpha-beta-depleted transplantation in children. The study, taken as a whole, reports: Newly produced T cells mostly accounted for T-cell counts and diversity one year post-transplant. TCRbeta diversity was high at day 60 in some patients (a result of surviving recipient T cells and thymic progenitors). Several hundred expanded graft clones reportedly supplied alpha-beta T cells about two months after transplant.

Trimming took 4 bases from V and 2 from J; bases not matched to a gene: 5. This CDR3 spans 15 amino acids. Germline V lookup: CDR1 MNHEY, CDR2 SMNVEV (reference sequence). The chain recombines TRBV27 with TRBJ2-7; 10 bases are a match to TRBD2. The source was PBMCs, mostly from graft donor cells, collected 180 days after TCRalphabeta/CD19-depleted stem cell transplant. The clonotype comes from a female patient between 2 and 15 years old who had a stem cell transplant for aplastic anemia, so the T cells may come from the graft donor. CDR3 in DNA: TGTGCCAGCAGTTGGCAACTAGCGGGAACCTACGAGCAGTACTTC. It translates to CASSWQLAGTYEQYF.